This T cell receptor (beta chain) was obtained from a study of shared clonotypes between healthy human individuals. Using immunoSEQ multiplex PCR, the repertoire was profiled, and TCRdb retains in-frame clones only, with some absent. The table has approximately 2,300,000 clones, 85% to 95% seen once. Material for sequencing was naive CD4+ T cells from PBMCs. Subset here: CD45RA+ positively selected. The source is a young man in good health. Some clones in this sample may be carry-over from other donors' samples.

The CDR3 loop reads CASSALVGKDRVRSYEQYF. The CDR3 nucleotides read TGTGCCAGCAGTGCCCTCGTAGGAAAAGACAGGGTAAGGTCCTACGAGCAGTACTTC. V is TRBV6-1 and J is TRBJ2-7, with TRBD1 matching 7 bases. Per germline, CDR1 MNHNS and CDR2 SASEGT. This CDR3 comprises 19 residues. The J segment lost 1 base and the V segment lost 4 bases, leaving 19 bases of the junction unmatched.